This TCR beta chain came from a study of HIV-infected patients and healthy controls. To note about this clonotype: Its antigen remains unknown.

Notes on the study in general: Compared with untreated HIV+ repertoires, healthy controls showed roughly threefold more distinct CDR3s and higher Shannon diversity. Donor HLA types were not determined in the study. HIV-associated CDR3 frequencies dropped significantly during therapy; CMV-associated ones, mostly rising, changed nonsignificantly.

The germline CDR1 and CDR2 sequences are SGDLS and YYNGEE. The CDR3 is 14 residues long. The V and J ends lost 2 bases and 8 bases, in that order; junction bases with no gene match: 6. All unsorted peripheral T cells were captured because whole blood was used without fractionation. Alpha and beta constant-region primers primed reverse transcription of around 550 ng RNA. Separate chain-specific third strand synthesis with multiplexing indices produced the alpha and beta libraries. TCRdb independently ran MiXCR on the 5' RACE reads; one entry per CDR3 protein. The repertoire holds more than 9,500 distinct CDR3 sequences, 7% to 8.5% seen once, with approximately 35% in the top ten.

The material was blood, obtained before antiretroviral therapy. The TCR sequence derives from an adult with HIV infection. The chain recombines TRBV9 with TRBJ1-4, with 7 nucleotides matching TRBD1. CDR3 bases: TGTGCCAGCAGCGTGGGAGGGGGCGTCGAAAAACTGTTTTTT. Protein: CASSVGGGVEKLFF.